Here is one TCR beta chain with its context. This record belongs to a study of T-cell reconstitution after alpha-beta-depleted transplantation in children. Construction of the TCRbeta library involved unique molecular identifiers. MiXCR, applied by TCRdb to the PCR reads, yields one record per CDR3 protein. The table shows under 450,000 distinct CDR3 sequences, with 13% occurring only once. This receptor was obtained from a human donor who donated a stem cell graft to a child with Fanconi anemia. Sequences were derived from PBMCs, sampled from the stem cell graft.

This CDR3 reads CASNEGASSGNTIYF. The CDR3 region has the DNA TGTGCCAGCAACGAAGGGGCGAGCTCTGGAAACACCATATATTTT. This chain links TRBV12-3 or TRBV12-4 with TRBJ1-3; a weak D match, TRBD1 (5 bases). Trimming took off 7 bases at V and 0 bases at J, with 13 bases between the two ends. This CDR3 has 15 amino acids.